The T cell receptor (beta chain) under discussion was sequenced for a study of metastatic and nonmetastatic thyroid tumors. Trimming at V came to 1 base and at J to 2 bases, leaving 0 bases not matched to a gene. The CDR3 consists of 13 residues. Germline values: CDR1 GTSNPN, CDR2 SVGIG (reference sequence). TCRdb ran MiXCR on the PCR reads. The top ten clones hold around 4% of a sample with around 53,000 clones, 20% of them seen once. There were no patients who had received any treatment before thyroid surgery. This clonotype originated in a female donor with papillary thyroid cancer or a benign thyroid nodule (not recorded which). Some clones in this sample may be carry-over from other donors' samples. J is TRBJ1-2 and V is TRBV30, with TRBD1 matching over 8 bases. The sequencing sample was made of blood. The CDR3 nucleotides are TGTGCCTGGAGTGGACAGGGGAACTATGGCTACACCTTC. This codes for CAWSGQGNYGYTF.